This is a list of T cell receptor beta chains from one sample in a study of graft-versus-host responses after intestinal transplantation. Method: immunoSEQ multiplex PCR; TCRdb's copy keeps in-frame clones and lacks some. The profile covers about 25,000 clones, with just under 95% appearing a single time and around 0.82% taken by the ten largest. The sample here was PBMCs, taken 30 days after intestinal transplant. The origin of the receptors is a human patient who received an intestinal transplant, so some T cells may come from the graft donor. Both conserved end residues are part of each CDR3. The order of the fields is V gene, clone size, J gene, D gene, CDR3 DNA, CDR3 protein. D genes are given only for firm matches. Clone size is not always given. Where it is, it says once, few, many or a class for expanded clones.

>TRBV29-1|-|TRBJ2-3|-
TGCAGCGTTGATGGGCCGGGTACAGATACGCAGTATTTT
CSVDGPGTDTQYF
>TRBV4-1|-|TRBJ2-7|-
TGCGCCAGCCGAGAGGCCGGGGGCCTGTCCTACGAGCAGTACTTC
CASREAGGLSYEQYF
>TRBV25-1|-|TRBJ1-4|-
TGTGCCAGCAGTGAATCGAGGGTGAAAAATGAAAAACTGTTTTTT
CASSESRVKNEKLFF
>TRBV15|-|TRBJ1-2|-
TGTGCCACCAGCAGAGATCCGGATACCTATGGCTACACCTTC
CATSRDPDTYGYTF
>TRBV7-2|-|TRBJ2-1|-
TGTGCCAGCAGCTTACGGGGAGTCAATGAGCAGTTCTTC
CASSLRGVNEQFF
>TRBV4-1|-|TRBJ2-7|-
TGCGCCAGCAGCCAAAGGGGTTCCTACGAGCAGTACTTC
CASSQRGSYEQYF
>TRBV5-3|-|TRBJ1-2|-
TGTGCCAGAAGCCACAGATATGGCTACACCTTC
CARSHRYGYTF
>TRBV6-5|-|TRBJ2-5|-
TGTGCCAGCAGTTACTCCTCGTCGAGTGAGACCCAGTACTTC
CASSYSSSSETQYF
>TRBV4-1|-|TRBJ2-1|TRBD2
TGCGCCAGCAGCCACTTAGCGGGACGGGCCTACAATGAGCAGTTCTTC
CASSHLAGRAYNEQFF
>TRBV5-8|-|TRBJ2-7|-
TGTGCCAGCAGCTTAACCCGGCGGTCCTACGAGCAGTACTTC
CASSLTRRSYEQYF
>TRBV10-3|-|TRBJ2-1|TRBD2
TGTGCCATCAGTGAGTCGGATCGGGAGGGGTTCAATGAGCAGTTCTTC
CAISESDREGFNEQFF
>TRBV19|-|TRBJ2-7|-
TGTGCCAGTAGTATAGGGGTCCTCTACGAGCAGTACTTC
CASSIGVLYEQYF
>TRBV19|-|TRBJ1-5|-
TGTGCCAGTAGATTAGATTTTGATAGCAATCAGCCCCAGCATTTT
CASRLDFDSNQPQHF
>TRBV5-8|once|TRBJ1-5|TRBD1
TGTGCCAGCAGCTTGGCCGGGACAGGGGGCTATAGCAATCAGCCCCAGCATTTT
CASSLAGTGGYSNQPQHF
>TRBV7-2|-|TRBJ2-7|TRBD2
TGTGCCAGCAGCTTAGCCCTAGCGGGGGGCGGCGAGCAGTACTTC
CASSLALAGGGEQYF
>TRBV27|-|TRBJ1-5|TRBD1
TGTGCCAGCAGTTTAGAGGGGGCGCGTCGTCAGCCCCAGCATTTT
CASSLEGARRQPQHF
>TRBV27|-|TRBJ2-6|-
TGTGCCAGCAGTCCCCGACAGTATCCCACTGGGGCCAACGTCCTGACTTTC
CASSPRQYPTGANVLTF
>TRBV6-5|-|TRBJ1-1|-
TGTGCCAGCTCTAAGGACCTCCCGAACACTGAAGCTTTCTTT
CASSKDLPNTEAFF
>TRBV7-9|-|TRBJ2-5|TRBD2
TGTGCCAGCAGCCCGGGTGCGGGGGGCCCCCTAAAAGAGACCCAGTACTTC
CASSPGAGGPLKETQYF
>TRBV9|-|TRBJ2-7|-
TGTGCCAGCAGCGCAACCAACAGGGACGAGCAGTACTTC
CASSATNRDEQYF
>TRBV30|-|TRBJ2-7|TRBD2
TGTGCCTGGACTAGCGGGAACTCCTACGAGCAGTACTTC
CAWTSGNSYEQYF
>TRBV7-2|-|TRBJ1-1|-
TGTGCCAGCAGCTCCCCCCGAGGGGCCACTGAAGCTTTCTTT
CASSSPRGATEAFF
>TRBV5-1|few|TRBJ1-1|-
TGCGCCAGCAGCTTGGCTACGAACACTGAAGCTTTCTTT
CASSLATNTEAFF
>TRBV9|-|TRBJ2-7|TRBD1
TGTGCCAGCAGCGAGACAGGGTCTTCCTACGAGCAGTACTTC
CASSETGSSYEQYF
>TRBV5-3|-|TRBJ1-5|-
TGTGCCAGAAGCTTCCACAGGGCCGAGCTTAGCAATCAGCCCCAGCATTTT
CARSFHRAELSNQPQHF
>TRBV6-1|once|TRBJ2-3|-
TGTGCCAGCAGTGTGAGACCTAGCACAGATACGCAGTATTTT
CASSVRPSTDTQYF
>TRBV30|-|TRBJ2-3|TRBD2
TGTGCCGGGACTAGCTTCCCAGATACGCAGTATTTT
CAGTSFPDTQYF
>TRBV6-1|-|TRBJ2-7|-
TGTGCCAGCAGTGCCCGGGGACCCTACGAGCAGTACTTC
CASSARGPYEQYF
>TRBV4-1|-|TRBJ2-3|TRBD2
TGCGCCAGCAGCCAAGATCTGGGCCTAGCGGGAGTGACAGATACGCAGTATTTT
CASSQDLGLAGVTDTQYF
>TRBV5-1|-|TRBJ1-6|TRBD1
TGCGCCAGCAGCTCCGGACAGGGCAATTCACCCCTCCACTTT
CASSSGQGNSPLHF
>TRBV6-5|-|TRBJ2-2|-
TGTGCCAGCAGTTCCCACCCCAACACCGGGGAGCTGTTTTTT
CASSSHPNTGELFF
>TRBV7-6|-|TRBJ2-7|TRBD2
TGTGCCAGCAGCTTAGTAGGAGGCAGCCTAGCGGGGGGCTCCTACGAGCAGTACTTC
CASSLVGGSLAGGSYEQYF
>TRBV5-6|-|TRBJ1-1|-
TGTGCCAGCAGCTTGGTTGGCAGGGGGAACACTGAAGCTTTCTTT
CASSLVGRGNTEAFF
>TRBV7-9|-|TRBJ1-6|-
TGTGCCAGCAGCTTAGGGGGACCCTATAATTCACCCCTCCACTTT
CASSLGGPYNSPLHF
>TRBV6-5|once|TRBJ2-7|-
TGTGCCAGCAGCCGGGACCTCTACGAGCAGTACTTC
CASSRDLYEQYF
>TRBV4-1|-|TRBJ2-4|-
TGCGCCAGCAGCCTCCTCTTACTAGCCAAAAACATTCAGTACTTC
CASSLLLLAKNIQYF
>TRBV5-6|-|TRBJ1-1|TRBD1
TGTGCCAGCAGCTTGGACAGGGGGAACACTGAAGCTTTCTTT
CASSLDRGNTEAFF
>TRBV6-5|-|TRBJ2-5|-
TGTGCCAGCAGCTCCGGACTGGGACAAGAGACCCAGTACTTC
CASSSGLGQETQYF
>TRBV25-1|-|TRBJ1-1|-
TGTGCCAGCTCGGGACGGGGAAACACTGAAGCTTTCTTT
CASSGRGNTEAFF
>TRBV7-3|-|TRBJ2-3|-
TGTGCCAGCAGCTTAACATACTCCACAGATACGCAGTATTTT
CASSLTYSTDTQYF
>TRBV5-1|-|TRBJ1-2|TRBD1
TGCGCCAGCAGCTTGGTCCCGACAGGGAACTATGGCTACACCTTC
CASSLVPTGNYGYTF
>TRBV5-1|-|TRBJ2-7|TRBD1
TGCGCCAGCAGCTCCGGACAGGGTGGCGAGCAGTACTTC
CASSSGQGGEQYF
>TRBV6-1|-|TRBJ2-1|-
TGTGCCAGCAGTATGGGGAGCTCCTACAATGAGCAGTTCTTC
CASSMGSSYNEQFF
>TRBV12-5|-|TRBJ2-7|-
TGTGCTAGTGCCCTACAGGGACTCTCCTACGAGCAGTACTTC
CASALQGLSYEQYF
>TRBV7-9|-|TRBJ2-5|-
TGTGCCAGCAGCGCCCCGGACAGCGACCAAGAGACCCAGTACTTC
CASSAPDSDQETQYF
>TRBV7-9|-|TRBJ1-5|-
TGTGCCAGCAGCTTAGACGAGGCTCAGCCCCAGCATTTT
CASSLDEAQPQHF
>TRBV4-1|once|TRBJ2-1|TRBD2
TGCGCCAGCAGCCAAGATTATTTGGCGGGAGGAGGGTGGGATGAGCAGTTCTTC
CASSQDYLAGGGWDEQFF
>TRBV21-1|-|TRBJ1-5|-
TGTGCCAGCAGCAAACCTTACTACGACAGGGAAAATCAGCCCCAGCATTTT
CASSKPYYDRENQPQHF
>TRBV30|-|TRBJ2-1|-
TGTGCCTGGAGCCGGGACTCGAGCTCCTACAATGAGCAGTTCTTC
CAWSRDSSSYNEQFF
>TRBV6-5|-|TRBJ1-3|TRBD1
TGTGCCAGCAGACTTACAGGGGGTGGAAACACCATATATTTT
CASRLTGGGNTIYF
>TRBV28|-|TRBJ2-1|TRBD2
TGTGCCAGCAGAACCGGGACTAGCGGGAGGCGGTTGTTCTTC
CASRTGTSGRRLFF
>TRBV30|-|TRBJ2-5|-
TGTGCCTGGAGTGTAGGGGGAAACCAAGAGACCCAGTACTTC
CAWSVGGNQETQYF
>TRBV16|-|TRBJ2-3|-
TGTGCCAGCAGCCGGAAGGCCCTCTGGGCACACTTCACAGATACGCAGTATTTT
CASSRKALWAHFTDTQYF
>TRBV5-4|-|TRBJ1-5|TRBD1
TGTGCCAGCAGCTTGGCGACAGGGGTTACCAATCAGCCCCAGCATTTT
CASSLATGVTNQPQHF
>TRBV9|-|TRBJ1-1|-
TGTGCCAGCAGCACCTCGAACACTGAAGCTTTCTTT
CASSTSNTEAFF
>TRBV7-8|once|TRBJ2-2|TRBD1
TGTGCCAGCAGCTCCCGGGGACAGGGGGCGAAGACCGGGGAGCTGTTTTTT
CASSSRGQGAKTGELFF
>TRBV5-4|-|TRBJ2-1|TRBD2
TGTGCCAGCAGCCCTCCCGGGGGGGGCAATGAGCAGTTCTTC
CASSPPGGGNEQFF